The clone carrying this TCR beta chain appeared a few times. Its target is unknown. This record belongs to a study of beta chain features in type 1 diabetes. General study points: In every one of the four CD4+ subsets, TCRB CDR3s were moderately but significantly shorter in Type 1 diabetes patients.

The whole isolated RNA underwent reverse transcription, so sequencing captured expressed TCRB transcripts. TCRdb's copy holds only in-frame clones and misses some; the assay was immunoSEQ multiplex PCR. The data show around 330,000 clones, 9.5% to 11% seen once. The receptor comes from a woman in her 30s in good health. The sequencing sample was made of naive CD4+ T cells from blood.

The CDR3 here is CATSRGGTSGAQEQYF. CDR3 bases: TGTGCCACCAGCCGGGGGGGGACTAGCGGGGCCCAGGAGCAGTACTTC. The chain couples TRBV15 to TRBJ2-7; 13 bases align to TRBD2. J lost 7 bases, V lost 5 bases, and 11 bases had no gene match. This CDR3 has 16 amino acids. CDR1 is LNHNV, CDR2 YYDKDF, per germline (reference sequence).